The T cell receptor (beta chain) under discussion was sequenced for a study of HIV-infected children after antiretroviral therapy interruption. RNA-based 3' RACE libraries used unique molecular identifiers. One entry per CDR3 protein, called by TCRdb with MiXCR from the 3' RACE reads. The sample has about 89,000 distinct CDR3 sequences; approximately 6.9% are singletons. Only a few counts were recorded for this clonotype. What it binds is not known. The CDR3 runs to 15 residues. Deletions cut 0 bases from V and 9 bases from J, with 15 bases between. Germline V CDR1 and CDR2: SEHNR, FQNEAQ (reference sequence). General study results and limits: By the end of treatment interruption, naive CD4+ clonality (Gini) increased.

Treatment meaning: PENTA 11 planned treatment interruption arm or continuous ART arm. This TCR was sampled from a pool of human donors with HIV. Sequences were derived from CD45RA+ CD4+ T cells from PBMCs, pooled from several time points, sampled from a donor given antiretroviral therapy, either interrupted or continuous. Subset here: naive CD4+ CD45RA+ CD45RO- T cells. The rearrangement joins TRBV7-9 to TRBJ2-1; a weak D match, TRBD1 (6 bases). This CDR3 reads CASSLATGIPAEQFF. The CDR3 region has the DNA TGTGCCAGCAGCTTAGCAACAGGGATTCCGGCTGAGCAGTTCTTC.